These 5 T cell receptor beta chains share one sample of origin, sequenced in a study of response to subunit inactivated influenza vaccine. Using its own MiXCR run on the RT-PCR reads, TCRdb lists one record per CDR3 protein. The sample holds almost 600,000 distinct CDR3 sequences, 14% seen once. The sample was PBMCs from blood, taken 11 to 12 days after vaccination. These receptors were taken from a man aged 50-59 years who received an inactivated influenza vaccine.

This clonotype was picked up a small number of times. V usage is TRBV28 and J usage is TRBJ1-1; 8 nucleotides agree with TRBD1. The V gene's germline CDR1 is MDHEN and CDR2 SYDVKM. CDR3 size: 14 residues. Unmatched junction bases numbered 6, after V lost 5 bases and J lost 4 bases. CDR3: CASSPGGVGTEAFF. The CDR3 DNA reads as TGTGCCAGCAGTCCAGGGGGCGTGGGCACTGAAGCTTTCTTT.

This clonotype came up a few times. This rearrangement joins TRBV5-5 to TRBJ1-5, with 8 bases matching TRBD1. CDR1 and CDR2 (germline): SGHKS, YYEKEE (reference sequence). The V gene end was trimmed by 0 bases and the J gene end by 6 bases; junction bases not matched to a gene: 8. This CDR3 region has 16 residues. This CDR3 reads CASSLGWTGQGQPQHF. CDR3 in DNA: TGTGCCAGCAGCTTGGGATGGACAGGGCAGGGTCAGCCCCAGCATTTT. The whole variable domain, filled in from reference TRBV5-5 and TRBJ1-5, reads DAGVTQSPTHLIKTRGQQVTLRCSPISGHKSVSWYQQVLGQGPQFIFQYYEKEERGRGNFPDRFSARQFPNYSSELNVNALLLGDSALYLCASSLGWTGQGQPQHFGDGTRLSIL.

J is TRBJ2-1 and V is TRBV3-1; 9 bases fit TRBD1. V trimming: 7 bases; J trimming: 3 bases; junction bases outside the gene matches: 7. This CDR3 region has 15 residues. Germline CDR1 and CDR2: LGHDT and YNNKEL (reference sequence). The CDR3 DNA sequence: TGTGCCAGCAATAGGGGACAGGGTCGCTACAATGAGCAGTTCTTC. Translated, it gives CASNRGQGRYNEQFF.

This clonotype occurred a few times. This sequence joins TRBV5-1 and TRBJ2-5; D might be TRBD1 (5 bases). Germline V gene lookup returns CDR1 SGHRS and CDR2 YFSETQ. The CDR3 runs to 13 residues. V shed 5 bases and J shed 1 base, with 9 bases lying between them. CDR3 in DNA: TGCGCCAGCAGGTTCGACAGCCAAGAGACCCAGTACTTC. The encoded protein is CASRFDSQETQYF.

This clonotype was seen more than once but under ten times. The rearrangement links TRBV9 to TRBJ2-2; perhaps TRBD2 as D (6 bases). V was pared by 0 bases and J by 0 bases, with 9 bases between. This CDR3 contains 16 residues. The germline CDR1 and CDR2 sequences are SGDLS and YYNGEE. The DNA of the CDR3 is TGTGCCAGCAGCGTAGGGGGGGATACGAACACCGGGGAGCTGTTTTTT. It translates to CASSVGGDTNTGELFF.